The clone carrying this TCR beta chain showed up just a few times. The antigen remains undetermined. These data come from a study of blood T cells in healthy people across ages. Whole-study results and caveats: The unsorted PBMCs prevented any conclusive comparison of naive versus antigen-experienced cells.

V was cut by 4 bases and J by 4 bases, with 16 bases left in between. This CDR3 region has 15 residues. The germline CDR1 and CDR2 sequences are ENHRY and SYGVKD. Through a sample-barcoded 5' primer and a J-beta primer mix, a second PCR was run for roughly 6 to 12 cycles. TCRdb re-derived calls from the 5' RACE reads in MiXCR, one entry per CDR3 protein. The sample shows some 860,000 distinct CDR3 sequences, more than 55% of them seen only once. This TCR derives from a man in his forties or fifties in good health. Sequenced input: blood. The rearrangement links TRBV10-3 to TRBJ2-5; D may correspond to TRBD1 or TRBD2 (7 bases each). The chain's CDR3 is CAISGAGGDRETQYF. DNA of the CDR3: TGTGCCATCAGTGGTGCAGGGGGGGATCGAGAGACCCAGTACTTC.